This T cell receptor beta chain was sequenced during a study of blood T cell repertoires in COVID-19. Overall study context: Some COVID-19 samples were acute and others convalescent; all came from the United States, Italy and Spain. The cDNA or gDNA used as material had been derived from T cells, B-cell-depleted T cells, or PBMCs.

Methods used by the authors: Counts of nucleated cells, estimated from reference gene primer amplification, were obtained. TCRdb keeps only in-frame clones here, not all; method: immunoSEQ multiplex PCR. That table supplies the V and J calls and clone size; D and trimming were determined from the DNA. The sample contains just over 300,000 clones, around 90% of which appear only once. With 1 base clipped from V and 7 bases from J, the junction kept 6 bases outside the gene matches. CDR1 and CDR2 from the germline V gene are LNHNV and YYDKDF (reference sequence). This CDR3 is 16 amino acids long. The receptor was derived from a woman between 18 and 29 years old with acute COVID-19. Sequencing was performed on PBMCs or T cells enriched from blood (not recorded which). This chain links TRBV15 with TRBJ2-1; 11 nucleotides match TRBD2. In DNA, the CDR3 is TGTGCCACCAGCAGAGCTAGCGGGAGGACGGGGAATGAGCAGTTCTTC. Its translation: CATSRASGRTGNEQFF.